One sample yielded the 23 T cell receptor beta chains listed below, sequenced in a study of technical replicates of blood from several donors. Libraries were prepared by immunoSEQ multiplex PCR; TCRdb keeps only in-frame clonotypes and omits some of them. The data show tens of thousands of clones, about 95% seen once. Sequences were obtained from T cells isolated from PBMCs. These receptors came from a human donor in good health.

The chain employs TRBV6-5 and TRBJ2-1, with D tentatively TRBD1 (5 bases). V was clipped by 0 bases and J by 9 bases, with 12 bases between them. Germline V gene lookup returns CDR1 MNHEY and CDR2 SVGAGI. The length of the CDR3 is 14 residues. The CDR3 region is CASSYSPGWAEQFF. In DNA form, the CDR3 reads TGTGCCAGCAGTTACTCACCAGGGTGGGCTGAGCAGTTCTTC.

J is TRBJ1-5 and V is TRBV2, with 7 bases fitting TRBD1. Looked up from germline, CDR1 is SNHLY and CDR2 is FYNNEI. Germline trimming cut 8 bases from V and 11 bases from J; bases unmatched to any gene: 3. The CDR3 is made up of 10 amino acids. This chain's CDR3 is CASGTGAQHF. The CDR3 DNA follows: TGTGCCAGCGGAACAGGGGCCCAGCATTTT.

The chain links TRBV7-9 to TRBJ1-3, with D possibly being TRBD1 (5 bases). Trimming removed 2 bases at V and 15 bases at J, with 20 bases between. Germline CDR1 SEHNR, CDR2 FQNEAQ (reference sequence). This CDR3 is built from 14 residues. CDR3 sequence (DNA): TGTGCCAGCAGCTTAATCCTGGAGACAGCGAAGGAATATTTT. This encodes CASSLILETAKEYF.

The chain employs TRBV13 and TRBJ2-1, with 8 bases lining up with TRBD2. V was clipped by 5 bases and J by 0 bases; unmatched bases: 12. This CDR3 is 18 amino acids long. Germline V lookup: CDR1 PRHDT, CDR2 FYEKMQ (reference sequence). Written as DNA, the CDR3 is TGTGCCAGCAGCCCTAGCTGGCTAGCGGGCCCCTCCTACAATGAGCAGTTCTTC. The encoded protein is CASSPSWLAGPSYNEQFF. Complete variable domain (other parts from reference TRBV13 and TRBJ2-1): AAGVIQSPRHLIKEKRETATLKCYPIPRHDTVYWYQQGPGQDPQFLISFYEKMQSDKGSIPDRFSAQQFSDYHSELNMSSLELGDSALYFCASSPSWLAGPSYNEQFFGPGTRLTVL.

The CDR3: CSASSGDGYTF. The CDR3 DNA follows: TGCAGTGCTAGCTCAGGGGATGGCTACACCTTC. V and J are TRBV20-1 and TRBJ1-2; D is perhaps TRBD1 (6 bases). CDR1 and CDR2 from the germline V gene are DFQATT and SNEGSKA (reference sequence). The CDR3 extends over 11 amino acids. Trimming cost V 3 bases and J 6 bases, with 8 bases left between them.

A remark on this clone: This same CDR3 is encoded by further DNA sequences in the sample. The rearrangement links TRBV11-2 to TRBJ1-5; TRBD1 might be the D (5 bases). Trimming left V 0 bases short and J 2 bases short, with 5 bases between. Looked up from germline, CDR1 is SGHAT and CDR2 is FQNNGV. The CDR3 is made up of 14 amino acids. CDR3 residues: CASSLDRGNQPQHF. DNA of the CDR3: TGTGCCAGCAGCTTAGACAGGGGCAATCAGCCCCAGCATTTT.

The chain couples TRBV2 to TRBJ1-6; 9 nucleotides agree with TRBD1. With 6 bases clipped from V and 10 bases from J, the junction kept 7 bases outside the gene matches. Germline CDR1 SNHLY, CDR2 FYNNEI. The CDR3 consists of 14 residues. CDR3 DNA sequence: TGTGCCAGCAGCCTACAGGGGGCAGGCTCACCCCTCCACTTT. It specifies CASSLQGAGSPLHF.

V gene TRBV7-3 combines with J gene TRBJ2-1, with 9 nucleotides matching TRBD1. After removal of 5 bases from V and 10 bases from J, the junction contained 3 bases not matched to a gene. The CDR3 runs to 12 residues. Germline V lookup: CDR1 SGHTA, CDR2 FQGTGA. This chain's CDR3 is CASSPGQGEQFF. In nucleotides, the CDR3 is TGTGCCAGCAGCCCTGGACAGGGGGAGCAGTTCTTC.

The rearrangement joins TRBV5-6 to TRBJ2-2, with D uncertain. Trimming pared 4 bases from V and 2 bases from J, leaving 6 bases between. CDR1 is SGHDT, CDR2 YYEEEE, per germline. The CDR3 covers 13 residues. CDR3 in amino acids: CASSRGNTGELFF. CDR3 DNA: TGTGCCAGCAGCCGCGGAAACACCGGGGAGCTGTTTTTT.

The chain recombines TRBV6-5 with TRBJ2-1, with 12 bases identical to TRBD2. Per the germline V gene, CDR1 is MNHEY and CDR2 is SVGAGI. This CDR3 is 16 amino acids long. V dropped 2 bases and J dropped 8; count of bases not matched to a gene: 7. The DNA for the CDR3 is TGTGCCAGCAGTTACCTGACTAGCGGGAGTCCCTATGAGCAGTTCTTC. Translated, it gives CASSYLTSGSPYEQFF.

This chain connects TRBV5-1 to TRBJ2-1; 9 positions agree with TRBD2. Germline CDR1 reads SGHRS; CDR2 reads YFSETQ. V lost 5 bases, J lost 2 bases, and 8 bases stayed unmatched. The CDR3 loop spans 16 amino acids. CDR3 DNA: TGCGCCAGCAGGGACGTAGCGGGAGAGGCCTACAATGAGCAGTTCTTC. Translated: CASRDVAGEAYNEQFF.

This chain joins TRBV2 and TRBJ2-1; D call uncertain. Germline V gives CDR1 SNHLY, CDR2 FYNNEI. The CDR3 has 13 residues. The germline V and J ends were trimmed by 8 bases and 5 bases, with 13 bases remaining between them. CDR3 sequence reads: CASEQSDHNEQFF. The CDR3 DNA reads TGTGCCAGCGAACAGTCTGACCACAATGAGCAGTTCTTC.

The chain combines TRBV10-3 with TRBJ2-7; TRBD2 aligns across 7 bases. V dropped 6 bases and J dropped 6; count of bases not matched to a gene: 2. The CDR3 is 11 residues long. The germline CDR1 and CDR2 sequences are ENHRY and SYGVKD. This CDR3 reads CAIRGGLEQYF. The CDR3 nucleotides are TGTGCCATCAGGGGAGGGCTCGAGCAGTACTTC.

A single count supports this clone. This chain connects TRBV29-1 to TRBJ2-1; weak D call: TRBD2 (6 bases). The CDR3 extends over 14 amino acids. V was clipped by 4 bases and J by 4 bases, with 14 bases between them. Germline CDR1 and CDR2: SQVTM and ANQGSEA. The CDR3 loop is CSVGTTQLYNEQFF. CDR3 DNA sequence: TGCAGCGTTGGGACTACCCAACTGTACAATGAGCAGTTCTTC.

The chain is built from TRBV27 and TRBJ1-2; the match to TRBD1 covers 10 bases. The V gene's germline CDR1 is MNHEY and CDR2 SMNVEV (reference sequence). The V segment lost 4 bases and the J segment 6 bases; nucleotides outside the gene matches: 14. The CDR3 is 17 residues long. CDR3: CASSSPGQGTTVDGYTF. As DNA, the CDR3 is TGTGCCAGCAGTTCCCCGGGACAGGGGACGACGGTTGATGGCTACACCTTC.

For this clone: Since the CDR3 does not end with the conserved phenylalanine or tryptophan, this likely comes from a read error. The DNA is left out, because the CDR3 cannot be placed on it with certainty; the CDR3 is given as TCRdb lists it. The CDR3 spells CASSFPPARL. The chain joins TRBV7-9 to TRBJ2-7; TRBD1 is taken as the D call from the table, unchecked against the DNA. Including both end residues, the CDR3 is 10 amino acids long. Germline loops: CDR1 SEHNR, CDR2 FQNEAQ (reference sequence).

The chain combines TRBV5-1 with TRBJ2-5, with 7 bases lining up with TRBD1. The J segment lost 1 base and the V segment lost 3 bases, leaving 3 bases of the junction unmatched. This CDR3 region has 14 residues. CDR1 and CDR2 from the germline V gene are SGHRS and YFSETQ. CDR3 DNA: TGCGCCAGCAGCTGGGCAGGGGGCCAAGAGACCCAGTACTTC. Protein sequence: CASSWAGGQETQYF.

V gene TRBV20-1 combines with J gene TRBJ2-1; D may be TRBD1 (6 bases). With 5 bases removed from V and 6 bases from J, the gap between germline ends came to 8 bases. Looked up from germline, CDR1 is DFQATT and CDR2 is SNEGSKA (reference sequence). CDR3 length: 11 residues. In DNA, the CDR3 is TGCAGTGCTCTCAGGGGCAATGAGCAGTTCTTC. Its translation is CSALRGNEQFF.

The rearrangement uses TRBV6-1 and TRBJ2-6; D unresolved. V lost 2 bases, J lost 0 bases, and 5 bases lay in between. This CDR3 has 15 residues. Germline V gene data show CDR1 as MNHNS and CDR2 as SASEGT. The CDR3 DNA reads TGTGCCAGCAGTGAACGAGTCTCTGGGGCCAACGTCCTGACTTTC. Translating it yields CASSERVSGANVLTF.

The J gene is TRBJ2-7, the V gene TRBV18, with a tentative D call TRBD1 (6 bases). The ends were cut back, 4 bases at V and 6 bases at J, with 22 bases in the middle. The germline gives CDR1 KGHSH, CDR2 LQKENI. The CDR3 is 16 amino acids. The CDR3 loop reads CASSRTGTLGSGEQYF. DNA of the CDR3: TGTGCCAGCTCACGAACCGGGACACTCGGATCGGGCGAGCAGTACTTC.

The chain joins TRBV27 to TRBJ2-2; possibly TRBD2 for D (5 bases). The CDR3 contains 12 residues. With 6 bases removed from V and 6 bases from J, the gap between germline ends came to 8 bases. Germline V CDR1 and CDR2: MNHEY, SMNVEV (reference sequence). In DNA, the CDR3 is TGTGCCAGCAGGGAGGTTGCCGGGGAGCTGTTTTTT. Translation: CASREVAGELFF.

The CDR3 region is CASSPRDTMELFF. The CDR3 DNA is TGTGCCAGCAGCCCTCGGGACACCATGGAGCTGTTTTTT. J is TRBJ2-2 and V is TRBV7-9; D might be TRBD1 (6 bases). This CDR3 has 13 residues. Germline V gives CDR1 SEHNR, CDR2 FQNEAQ (reference sequence). V was clipped by 5 bases and J by 10 bases, with 14 bases between them.

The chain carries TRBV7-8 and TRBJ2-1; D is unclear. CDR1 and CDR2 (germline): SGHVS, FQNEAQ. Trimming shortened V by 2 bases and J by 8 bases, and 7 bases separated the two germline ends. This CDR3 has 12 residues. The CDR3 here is CASSLLSYEQFF. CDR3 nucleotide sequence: TGTGCCAGCAGCTTACTTAGTTATGAGCAGTTCTTC.